The 27 T cell receptor beta chains presented below share a single source sample, sequenced in a study of control samples from healthy donors and cancer patients. Repertoires were generated with immunoSEQ multiplex PCR, while TCRdb's copy carries only in-frame clones and drops some. The sample has over 100,000 clones; approximately 88% are singletons. The sample consisted of blood. The receptors were gathered from a man aged 40-49 years in good health.

This rearrangement joins TRBV5-6 to TRBJ2-1, with D possibly TRBD2 on 5 matching bases. V was shortened by 0 bases and J by 0 bases, with 10 bases between the two germline ends. This CDR3 is 16 amino acids long. The V gene's germline CDR1 is SGHDT and CDR2 YYEEEE. CDR3 loop: CASSLGGKVSYNEQFF. The CDR3 nucleotides read TGTGCCAGCAGCTTGGGAGGGAAGGTCTCCTACAATGAGCAGTTCTTC.

The rearrangement links TRBV25-1 to TRBJ1-1; a weak D match, TRBD1 (5 bases). Germline CDR1 and CDR2: MGHDK and SYGVNS. CDR3 length: 13 residues. The V end lost 10 bases, the J end lost 4 bases, and 16 bases lay between the germline ends. The CDR3 here is CATEGTAGTEAFF. The CDR3 DNA reads as TGTGCCACCGAGGGGACCGCGGGCACTGAAGCTTTCTTT.

The chain is built from TRBV6-1 and TRBJ1-1; TRBD1 matches 10 bases. V shed 2 bases and J 4 bases; nucleotides not matched to a gene: 7. The V gene's germline CDR1 is MNHNS and CDR2 SASEGT. The CDR3 totals 16 residues. In DNA, the CDR3 is TGTGCCAGCAGTGAACCGGACAGGGGGGGGAGCACTGAAGCTTTCTTT. Its protein product is CASSEPDRGGSTEAFF.

This clone was seen only once. The chain links TRBV27 to TRBJ1-6; the D gene is possibly TRBD1 (5 bases). With 6 bases removed from V and 4 bases from J, the gap between germline ends came to 16 bases. This CDR3 spans 16 amino acids. Germline loops: CDR1 MNHEY, CDR2 SMNVEV (reference sequence). The CDR3: CASRRSVGDYNSPLHF. CDR3 DNA sequence: TGTGCCAGCAGGAGAAGCGTGGGGGATTATAATTCACCCCTCCACTTT.

The chain carries TRBV25-1 and TRBJ1-2; 7 nucleotides align to TRBD1. This CDR3 has 11 amino acids. CDR1 is MGHDK, CDR2 SYGVNS, per germline. V lost 4 bases and J lost 13; bases outside the gene matches: 6. The CDR3 region is CASSGDSYLTF. CDR3 nucleotides: TGTGCCAGCAGTGGGGACAGTTACCTCACCTTC.

The chain links TRBV7-9 to TRBJ1-2; D ambiguous. The ends were cut back, 1 base at V and 4 bases at J, with 7 bases in the middle. Germline V CDR1 and CDR2: SEHNR, FQNEAQ (reference sequence). The CDR3 runs to 13 residues. CDR3 bases: TGTGCCAGCAGCTTAGGCCAGAGCTATGGCTACACCTTC. Protein sequence: CASSLGQSYGYTF.

The chain carries TRBV23-1 and TRBJ1-5; no definite D call. Being an ORF, TRBV23-1 has a function that is uncertain. The CDR3 contains 12 residues. V lost 5 bases, J lost 11 bases, and 13 bases lay in between. The CDR3 region is CASSLIQAAQHF. The DNA of the CDR3 is TGCGCCAGCAGTTTAATTCAAGCTGCCCAGCATTTT.

This chain uses TRBV24-1 with TRBJ1-1; D is unresolved. V gave up 1 base and J gave up 3 bases, with 5 bases separating them. Germline loops: CDR1 KGHDR, CDR2 SFDVKD. The CDR3 length is 13 residues. CDR3 amino acids: CATSDLSYTEAFF. The DNA of the CDR3 is TGTGCCACCAGTGATTTATCCTACACTGAAGCTTTCTTT.

This rearrangement joins TRBV2 to TRBJ1-5, with 8 bases fitting TRBD1. The CDR3 spans 16 residues. Per germline, CDR1 SNHLY and CDR2 FYNNEI. V was clipped by 6 bases and J by 3 bases; unmatched bases: 10. CDR3 residues: CASSSGTGSFNQPQHF. CDR3 coding DNA: TGTGCCAGCAGCTCCGGGACAGGCTCTTTCAATCAGCCCCAGCATTTT.

V and J are TRBV24-1 and TRBJ2-7, with D perhaps TRBD1 (6 bases). V lost 7 bases to trimming and J lost 7 bases, with 10 bases between them. This CDR3 comprises 11 residues. Germline loops: CDR1 KGHDR, CDR2 SFDVKD. The CDR3 reads CATSRGGEQYF. CDR3 coding DNA: TGTGCCACCAGCAGGGGCGGTGAGCAGTACTTC.

The chain couples TRBV18 to TRBJ1-3, with no clear D. The CDR3 totals 12 residues. Trimming left V 0 bases short and J 9 bases short, with 6 bases between. Per germline, CDR1 KGHSH and CDR2 LQKENI. The CDR3 sequence: CASSPPKGTIYF. For the CDR3, the DNA is TGTGCCAGCTCACCACCCAAAGGCACCATATATTTT.

The V gene is TRBV7-3, the J gene TRBJ2-2; weak D call: TRBD1 (5 bases). Trimming removed 6 bases from V and 8 bases from J, with 13 bases in between. CDR3 length: 13 amino acids. Germline CDR1 reads SGHTA; CDR2 reads FQGTGA. The CDR3 nucleotides are TGTGCCAGCAGTTTATTCCAGGGAGGGGAGCTGTTTTTT. Protein sequence: CASSLFQGGELFF.

The rearrangement links TRBV9 to TRBJ1-6; D may be TRBD1 (5 bases). Germline CDR1 is SGDLS and CDR2 is YYNGEE. This CDR3 is built from 13 residues. Trimming removed 0 bases from V and 7 bases from J, with 5 bases in between. The CDR3, as DNA: TGTGCCAGCAGCGTAGGGGGGAATTCACCCCTCCACTTT. It yields the protein CASSVGGNSPLHF.

This rearrangement joins TRBV6-5 to TRBJ1-2; D gene uncertain. V shed 2 bases and J shed 2 bases, with 9 bases lying between them. The length of the CDR3 is 14 residues. In germline, CDR1 is MNHEY, CDR2 SVGAGI. CDR3 coding DNA: TGTGCCAGCAGTTACGGTTGGGGAAACTATGGCTACACCTTC. Translating it yields CASSYGWGNYGYTF.

This clone was seen a single time. This rearrangement joins TRBV2 to TRBJ2-5; a weak D match, TRBD2 (6 bases). There are 16 residues in the CDR3. Germline V gene sequence: CDR1 SNHLY, CDR2 FYNNEI. The V end lost 7 bases, the J end lost 7 bases, and 25 bases lay between the germline ends. The CDR3 spells CASTPPEGQGARTQYF. CDR3 nucleotide sequence: TGTGCCAGCACCCCCCCGGAGGGCCAGGGCGCAAGGACCCAGTACTTC.

The chain couples TRBV30 to TRBJ1-2; TRBD1 matches 8 bases. V was clipped by 0 bases and J by 4 bases; unmatched bases: 10. CDR1 and CDR2 (germline): GTSNPN, SVGIG (reference sequence). This CDR3 contains 16 residues. CDR3 coding DNA: TGTGCCTGGAGTGTTAGGACAGGGCACGTATTCTATGGCTACACCTTC. Protein product: CAWSVRTGHVFYGYTF.

The chain has TRBV5-1 and TRBJ1-3; 7 bases are shared with TRBD1. Germline V gene lookup returns CDR1 SGHRS and CDR2 YFSETQ. V dropped 2 bases and J dropped 3; count of bases not matched to a gene: 5. CDR3 length equals 15 residues. CDR3 amino acids: CASSLQGLRGNTIYF. Written as DNA, the CDR3 is TGCGCCAGCAGCTTACAGGGGTTACGTGGAAACACCATATATTTT.

This clone is a singleton in its sample. CDR3 bases: TGTGCCAGCAGCCTCTCGGGACAGGGGGTTGGCTACACCTTC. Its protein is CASSLSGQGVGYTF. The rearrangement joins TRBV3-1 (or the pseudogene TRBV3-2) to TRBJ1-2, with 11 bases fitting TRBD1. This CDR3 region has 14 residues. The germline V gene encodes CDR1 LGHDT and CDR2 YNNKEL (reference sequence). Unmatched junction bases numbered 5, after V lost 4 bases and J lost 7 bases.

V is TRBV2 and J is TRBJ1-5, with D possibly being TRBD1 (5 bases). Trimming took off 2 bases at V and 2 bases at J, with 7 bases between the two ends. CDR3 length equals 14 residues. The germline V gene encodes CDR1 SNHLY and CDR2 FYNNEI. The CDR3 DNA follows: TGTGCCAGCAGTGAAAGGGGACGCAATCAGCCCCAGCATTTT. Translating it yields CASSERGRNQPQHF.

The chain carries TRBV7-9 and TRBJ2-3, with D perhaps matching TRBD1 (5 bases). V was cut by 0 bases and J by 0 bases, with 7 bases left in between. Germline CDR1 reads SEHNR; CDR2 reads FQNEAQ (reference sequence). The CDR3 length is 15 residues. The CDR3 nucleotides read TGTGCCAGCAGCTTAGCGGGGCCGAGCACAGATACGCAGTATTTT. This encodes CASSLAGPSTDTQYF.

In this sample, this clone turned up once. The chain recombines TRBV2 with TRBJ1-5; TRBD1 matches at 7 bases. Per the germline V gene, CDR1 is SNHLY and CDR2 is FYNNEI. The CDR3 contains 13 residues. The J segment lost 9 bases and the V segment lost 6 bases, leaving 8 bases of the junction unmatched. The CDR3: CASSVEQGRPQHF. The CDR3 DNA follows: TGTGCCAGCAGCGTTGAACAGGGGAGGCCCCAGCATTTT.

The gene calls are TRBV25-1 and TRBJ1-6; 10 nucleotides align to TRBD1. CDR1 is MGHDK and CDR2 is SYGVNS in the germline V gene. With 5 bases clipped from V and 8 bases from J, the junction kept 9 bases outside the gene matches. This CDR3 is built from 16 residues. The CDR3 protein is CASSRTTGGADSPLHF. CDR3 DNA sequence: TGTGCCAGCAGTAGAACGACAGGGGGCGCGGATTCACCCCTCCACTTT.

The chain recombines TRBV18 with TRBJ1-1; D uncertain. V dropped 0 bases and J dropped 5 bases, with 13 bases sitting between them. This CDR3 region has 15 residues. Germline-derived CDR1 and CDR2 are KGHSH and LQKENI. This CDR3 reads CASSPPNVRQTEAFF. The CDR3 coding sequence is TGTGCCAGCTCACCACCGAACGTCCGTCAAACTGAAGCTTTCTTT.

The gene calls are TRBV4-2 and TRBJ1-1; a possible D gene is TRBD1 (5 bases). Per germline, CDR1 LGHNA and CDR2 YNFKEQ. The CDR3 consists of 15 residues. V gave up 6 bases and J gave up 4 bases, with 18 bases separating them. DNA for the CDR3: TGTGCCAGCAGTCCTGAACAGGCCTCGGGCACTGAAGCTTTCTTT. This translates into CASSPEQASGTEAFF.

V gene TRBV24-1 combines with J gene TRBJ2-7, with D perhaps matching TRBD1 or TRBD2 (5 bases each). The CDR3 spans 15 residues. CDR1 is KGHDR, CDR2 SFDVKD, per germline. The V end was cut by 4 bases, the J end by 9 bases, with 21 bases between. In nucleotides, the CDR3 is TGTGCCACCAGTGAATCCCGGGACGGAGATTTAGGGCAGTACTTC. This translates into CATSESRDGDLGQYF.

The chain has TRBV24-1 and TRBJ1-3; D is uncertain. The length of the CDR3 is 15 residues. The V end lost 2 bases, the J end lost 0 bases, and 7 bases lay between the germline ends. The germline gives CDR1 KGHDR, CDR2 SFDVKD. Written as DNA, the CDR3 is TGTGCCACCAGTGATTCCACGGACTCTGGAAACACCATATATTTT. As protein: CATSDSTDSGNTIYF.

This chain uses TRBV2 with TRBJ1-1, with TRBD1 as a possible D gene (5 bases). This CDR3 has 13 amino acids. Trimming took 5 bases from V and 2 from J, leaving 9 bases between them. Germline V CDR1 and CDR2: SNHLY, FYNNEI. In DNA, the CDR3 is TGTGCCAGCAGTTTCGACAGTAACACTGAAGCTTTCTTT. It yields the protein CASSFDSNTEAFF.